This TCR beta chain was recorded in a study of cytomegalovirus exposure and HLA in healthy donors. Study-level results: Sequences of the TCR beta chain were said to predict the HLA-A and HLA-B alleles of most subjects accurately.

As to this clone: Its target is unknown.

PCR employed 60 Vbeta and 13 Jbeta primers. TCRdb's table, derived via immunoSEQ multiplex PCR, lists solely in-frame clones and lacks some. The sample holds roughly 100,000 clones, 70% to 80% seen once. The receptor comes from a male donor in good health and CMV-seropositive. Sequenced sample: PBMCs.

CDR3 loop: CASSISALENEAFF. The CDR3 DNA reads as TGTGCCAGTAGTATATCAGCGCTGGAAAATGAAGCTTTCTTT. The rearrangement uses TRBV19 and TRBJ1-1; D call uncertain. V was clipped by 2 bases and J by 7 bases, with 14 bases between them. CDR3 length: 14 residues. From germline, CDR1 is LNHDA and CDR2 SQIVND (reference sequence).